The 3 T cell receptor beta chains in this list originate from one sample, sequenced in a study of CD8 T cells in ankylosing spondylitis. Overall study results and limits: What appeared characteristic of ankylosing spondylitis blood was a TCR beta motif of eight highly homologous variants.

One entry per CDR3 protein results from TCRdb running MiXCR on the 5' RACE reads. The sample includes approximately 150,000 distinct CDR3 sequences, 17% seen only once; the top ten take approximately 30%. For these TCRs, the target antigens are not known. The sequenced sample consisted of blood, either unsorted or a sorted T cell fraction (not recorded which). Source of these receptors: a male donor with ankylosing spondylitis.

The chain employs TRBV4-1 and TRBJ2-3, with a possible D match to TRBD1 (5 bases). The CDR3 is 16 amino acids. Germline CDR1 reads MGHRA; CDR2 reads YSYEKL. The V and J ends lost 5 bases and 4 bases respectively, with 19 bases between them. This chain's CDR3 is CASSAIWGQFSDTQYF. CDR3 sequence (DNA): TGCGCCAGCAGCGCAATTTGGGGCCAGTTTTCAGATACGCAGTATTTT.

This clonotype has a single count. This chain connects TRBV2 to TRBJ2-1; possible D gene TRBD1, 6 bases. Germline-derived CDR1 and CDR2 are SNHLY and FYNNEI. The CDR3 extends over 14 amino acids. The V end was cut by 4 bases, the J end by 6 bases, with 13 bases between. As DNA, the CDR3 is TGTGCCAGCAGTGGAGGGACATCTCTCAATGAGCAGTTCTTC. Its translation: CASSGGTSLNEQFF.

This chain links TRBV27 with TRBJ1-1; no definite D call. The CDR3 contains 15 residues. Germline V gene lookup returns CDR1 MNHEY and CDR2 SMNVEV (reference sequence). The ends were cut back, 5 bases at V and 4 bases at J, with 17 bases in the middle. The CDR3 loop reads CASSPLGSVGTEAFF. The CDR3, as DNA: TGTGCCAGCAGTCCCCTGGGTTCGGTGGGCACTGAAGCTTTCTTT.